The rows below give T cell receptor beta chains drawn from one sample of a study of shared clonotypes between healthy human individuals. Measured with immunoSEQ multiplex PCR; TCRdb has only the in-frame clones, and not every one. The sample gives over 150,000 clones, approximately 60% of which show up once; 10% is in the top ten. Input material: memory CD4+ T cells sorted from blood. Receptors were obtained from a young man in good health. Each CDR3 is given with its conserved first and last residue. Fields, in order: V gene, J gene, D gene, clone size, CDR3 protein, CDR3 DNA. D genes are given only for firm matches. Clone size is given for some rows only: seen once, a few or many times, or a class if the clone is expanded.

>TRBV7-2|TRBJ2-2|TRBD1|-
CASSLIPGGRTGELFF
TGTGCCAGCAGCTTAATCCCAGGGGGTCGGACCGGGGAGCTGTTTTTT
>TRBV14|TRBJ2-7|-|-
CASSQTVMSEQYF
TGTGCCAGCAGCCAAACAGTAATGAGCGAGCAGTACTTC
>TRBV9|TRBJ2-3|-|-
CASSVDFWSGTDTQYF
TGTGCCAGCAGCGTAGATTTCTGGTCTGGCACAGATACGCAGTATTTT
>TRBV9|TRBJ1-3|-|few
CASSVGGLLGSGNTIYF
TGTGCCAGCAGCGTAGGTGGACTCCTGGGGTCTGGAAACACCATATATTTT
>TRBV28|TRBJ2-5|-|-
CASSSPRRAQYF
TGTGCCAGCAGTTCCCCCCGACGGGCCCAGTACTTC
>TRBV18|TRBJ2-7|-|few
CASSPTSRPYEQYF
TGTGCCAGCTCACCGACAAGTAGACCCTACGAGCAGTACTTC
>TRBV7-8|TRBJ1-2|-|-
CASSNRVGYGYTF
TGTGCCAGCAGCAACAGGGTGGGCTATGGCTACACCTTC
>TRBV7-6|TRBJ2-7|-|few
CASSLTDGHYEQYF
TGTGCCAGCAGCTTAACCGACGGACACTACGAGCAGTACTTC
>TRBV9|TRBJ1-1|-|few
CASSGGHRDTEAFF
TGTGCCAGCAGCGGAGGCCACAGGGACACTGAAGCTTTCTTT
>TRBV28|TRBJ1-5|TRBD1|-
CASSLGGQRGQPQHF
TGTGCCAGCAGTTTGGGGGGACAGAGGGGTCAGCCCCAGCATTTT
>TRBV6-5|TRBJ2-1|-|few
CASSYFGQRIHNEQFF
TGTGCCAGCAGTTACTTTGGGCAGAGAATCCACAATGAGCAGTTCTTC
>TRBV30|TRBJ2-1|-|once
CAWSPRSYNEQFF
TGTGCCTGGAGCCCCAGAAGTTACAATGAGCAGTTCTTC
>TRBV5-1|TRBJ2-1|-|-
CASSLAGPYNEQFF
TGCGCCAGCAGCTTGGCGGGCCCCTACAATGAGCAGTTCTTC
>TRBV5-1|TRBJ2-5|TRBD2|-
CASSLSLAGKETQYF
TGCGCCAGCAGCCTCTCCTTAGCGGGCAAAGAGACCCAGTACTTC
>TRBV11-3|TRBJ2-1|-|-
CASSLRPGGYNEQFF
TGTGCCAGCAGCTTACGGCCAGGAGGATACAATGAGCAGTTCTTC